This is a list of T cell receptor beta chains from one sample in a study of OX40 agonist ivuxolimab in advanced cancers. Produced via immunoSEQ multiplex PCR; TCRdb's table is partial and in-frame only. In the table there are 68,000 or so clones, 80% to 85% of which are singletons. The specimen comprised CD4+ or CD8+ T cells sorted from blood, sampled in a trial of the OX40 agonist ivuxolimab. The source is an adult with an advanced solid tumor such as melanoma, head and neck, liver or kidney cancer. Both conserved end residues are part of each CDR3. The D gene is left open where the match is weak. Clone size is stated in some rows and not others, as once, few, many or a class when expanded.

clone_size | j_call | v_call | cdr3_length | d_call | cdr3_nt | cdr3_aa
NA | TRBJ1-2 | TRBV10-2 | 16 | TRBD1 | TGCGCCAGCAGTGAGTCCCGGACAGGTTTTGACTATGGCTACACCTTC | CASSESRTGFDYGYTF
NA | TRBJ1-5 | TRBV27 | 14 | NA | TGTGCCAGCAGTTTATCGAATGGGAATCAGCCCCAGCATTTT | CASSLSNGNQPQHF
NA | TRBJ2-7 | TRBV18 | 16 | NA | TGTGCCAGCACCCGACAGGGAGCGGGACCTTCCTACGAGCAGTACTTC | CASTRQGAGPSYEQYF
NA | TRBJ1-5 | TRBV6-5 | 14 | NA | TGTGCCAGCAGTTACGGGGATAGCAATCAGCCCCAGCATTTT | CASSYGDSNQPQHF
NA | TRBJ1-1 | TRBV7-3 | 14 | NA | TGTGCCAGCAGCTTAACGGGCAGCTTAACTGAAGCTTTCTTT | CASSLTGSLTEAFF
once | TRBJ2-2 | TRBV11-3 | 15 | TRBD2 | TGTGCCAGCAGCTCGGGACTAGCCTTCGGCGGGGAGCTGTTTTTT | CASSSGLAFGGELFF
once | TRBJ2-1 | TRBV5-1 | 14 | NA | TGCGCCAGCAGCTTGGGGGTCTCGGGCGCTGAGCAGTTCTTC | CASSLGVSGAEQFF
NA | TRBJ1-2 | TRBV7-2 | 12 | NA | TGTGCCAGCAGCTTAGACGGCAGAAGCTACACCTTC | CASSLDGRSYTF
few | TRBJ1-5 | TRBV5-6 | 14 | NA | TGTGCCAGCAGCTTTCAGGGGCGGGATCAGCCCCAGCATTTT | CASSFQGRDQPQHF
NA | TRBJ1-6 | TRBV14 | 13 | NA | TGTGCCAGCAGCCGCGAAGGGAGTTCACCCCTCCACTTT | CASSREGSSPLHF
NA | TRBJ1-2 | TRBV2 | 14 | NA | TGTGCCAGCAGCAGACAGGTGGATAACTATGGCTACACCTTC | CASSRQVDNYGYTF
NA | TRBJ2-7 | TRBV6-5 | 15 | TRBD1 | TGTGCCAGCAGATTTGGGACAGGGGGCTCCTACGAGCAGTACTTC | CASRFGTGGSYEQYF
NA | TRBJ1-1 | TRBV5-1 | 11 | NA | TGCGCCAGCAGCTCCAACACTGAAGCTTTCTTT | CASSSNTEAFF
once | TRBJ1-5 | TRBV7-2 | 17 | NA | TGTGCCAGCAGCTTTAGGGCAGGGGTGTTTAGCAATCAGCCCCAGCATTTT | CASSFRAGVFSNQPQHF
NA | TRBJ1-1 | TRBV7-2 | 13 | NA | TGTGCCAGCAGCTTAGGTATGAACACTGAAGCTTTCTTT | CASSLGMNTEAFF
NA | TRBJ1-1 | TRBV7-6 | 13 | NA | TGTGCCAGCAGCCCCCCCGGGGGTGGAGAAGCTTTCTTT | CASSPPGGGEAFF
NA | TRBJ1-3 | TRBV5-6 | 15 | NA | TGTGCCAGCAGCGCGACAACTGGCTCTGGAAACACCATATATTTT | CASSATTGSGNTIYF
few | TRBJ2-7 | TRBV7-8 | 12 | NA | TGTGCCAGCAGCCCCACGGGGGCGGAGCAGTACTTC | CASSPTGAEQYF